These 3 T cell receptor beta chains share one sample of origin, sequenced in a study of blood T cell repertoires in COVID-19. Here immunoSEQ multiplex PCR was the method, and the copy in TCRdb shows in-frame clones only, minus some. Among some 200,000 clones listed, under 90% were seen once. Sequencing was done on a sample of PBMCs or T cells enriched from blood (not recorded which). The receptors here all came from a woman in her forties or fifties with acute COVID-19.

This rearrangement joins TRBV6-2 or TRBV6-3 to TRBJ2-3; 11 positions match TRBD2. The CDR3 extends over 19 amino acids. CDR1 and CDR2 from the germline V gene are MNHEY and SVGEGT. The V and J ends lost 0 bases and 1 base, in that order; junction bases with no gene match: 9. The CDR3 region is CASSYSPPGLAVRTDTQYF. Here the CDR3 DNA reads TGTGCCAGCAGTTACTCACCGCCGGGACTAGCGGTGCGCACAGATACGCAGTATTTT.

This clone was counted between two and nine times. CDR3 sequence (DNA): TGTGCCAGCAGCCTGCAGGGGGCGCAGCAGCCCCAGCATTTT. It is translated as CASSLQGAQQPQHF. The chain employs TRBV5-6 and TRBJ1-5; TRBD1 matches at 8 bases. This CDR3 is 14 amino acids long. V was clipped by 4 bases and J by 7 bases; unmatched bases: 7. Germline CDR1 is SGHDT and CDR2 is YYEEEE.

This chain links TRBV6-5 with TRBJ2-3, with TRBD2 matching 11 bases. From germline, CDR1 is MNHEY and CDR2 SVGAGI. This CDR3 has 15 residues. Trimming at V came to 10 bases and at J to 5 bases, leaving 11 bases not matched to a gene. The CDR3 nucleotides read TGTGCCACCTCCGCGGGGCTAGCGGGAGGAGATACGCAGTATTTT. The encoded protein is CATSAGLAGGDTQYF.